The sequence of this T cell receptor (beta chain) was determined in a study of T cell responses to AZD1222 COVID-19 vaccine. Across the study: The study pooled second doses at about 4 or about 12 weeks. Findings and caveats of the study: Most donors were white British, females outnumbered males, and clonal diversity was possibly underestimated. The study found vaccine-associated CD4 TCRs spanning spike, dominant at 160-218 and 743-854. A rise in Spike-specific TCR breadth and depth followed two AZD1222 doses.

On this clone itself: Its antigen is not identified.

Generated by immunoSEQ multiplex PCR, the TCRdb table keeps only in-frame clones and is missing some. The sample has about 99,000 clones; roughly 92% are singletons. This CDR3 region has 15 residues. The V gene's germline CDR1 is MNHEY and CDR2 SVGAGI. V was cut by 3 bases and J by 0 bases, with 11 bases left in between. The sequence was obtained from an adult in good health. The sample in question was peripheral blood, obtained on day 0 of AZD1222 vaccination. V is TRBV6-5 and J is TRBJ1-1; TRBD1 is a possible D gene (6 bases). The CDR3 coding sequence is TGTGCCAGCAGTTATAGGGGGACGGTGAACACTGAAGCTTTCTTT. Translated: CASSYRGTVNTEAFF.